Shown below are 14 T cell receptor beta chains from a single sample sequenced in a study of blood T cell repertoires in COVID-19. Using immunoSEQ multiplex PCR, the repertoire was profiled, and TCRdb retains in-frame clones only, with some absent. The table lists approximately 290,000 clones, 89% of them singletons. Sample: peripheral blood. These receptors came from a woman aged 25 to 39 with COVID-19, enrolled during active disease.

This clone is a singleton in its sample. CDR3 in amino acids: CASSRSGGAGEQFF. The DNA for the CDR3 is TGTGCCAGCAGTCGGTCCGGGGGAGCGGGCGAGCAGTTCTTC. The gene calls are TRBV6-5 and TRBJ2-1; the D gene is possibly TRBD2 (6 bases). The CDR3 sequence is 14 residues long. V was shortened by 5 bases and J by 10 bases, with 18 bases between the two germline ends. Germline-derived CDR1 and CDR2 are MNHEY and SVGAGI.

CDR3 DNA sequence: TGTGCCAGCAGCCAAGATTGGGCAGGTTTGTCACCCCTCCACTTT. Amino acids: CASSQDWAGLSPLHF. This chain joins TRBV3-1 (or the pseudogene TRBV3-2) and TRBJ1-6; D unresolved. The germline V gene has CDR1 LGHDT and CDR2 YNNKEL (reference sequence). CDR3 length: 15 amino acids. The ends were cut back, 0 bases at V and 10 bases at J, with 13 bases in the middle.

The gene calls are TRBV5-1 and TRBJ1-1; D uncertain. The V and J ends lost 4 bases and 4 bases respectively, with 14 bases between them. The CDR3 consists of 14 residues. Per the germline V gene, CDR1 is SGHRS and CDR2 is YFSETQ. Written as DNA, the CDR3 is TGCGCCAGCAGCCCTTGGGGAGGGCCCACTGAAGCTTTCTTT. It specifies CASSPWGGPTEAFF.

This chain links TRBV4-1 with TRBJ1-1; D may be TRBD1 (6 bases). Trimming pared 1 base from V and 5 bases from J, leaving 14 bases between. The CDR3 totals 15 residues. Germline CDR1 is MGHRA and CDR2 is YSYEKL. CDR3 sequence: CASSQVPGGQTEAFF. CDR3 nucleotide sequence: TGCGCCAGCAGCCAAGTCCCCGGGGGGCAAACTGAAGCTTTCTTT.

This clone was counted once. The chain employs TRBV28 and TRBJ2-7; D is possibly TRBD1 (6 bases). The CDR3 is 15 amino acids. Germline V gene data show CDR1 as MDHEN and CDR2 as SYDVKM. V shed 3 bases and J shed 3 bases, with 15 bases lying between them. Here the CDR3 DNA reads TGTGCCAGCAGTTTTAAAGGACAGCGAGACTACGAGCAGTACTTC. Translation gives CASSFKGQRDYEQYF.

J is TRBJ2-5 and V is TRBV9; maybe TRBD2 (5 bases). The CDR3 covers 15 residues. Trimming pared 0 bases from V and 5 bases from J, leaving 14 bases between. CDR1 is SGDLS, CDR2 YYNGEE, per germline. The CDR3 sequence is CASSVGFGNSETQYF. The CDR3 bases are TGTGCCAGCAGCGTAGGTTTCGGGAATTCGGAGACCCAGTACTTC.

The chain has TRBV12-3 or TRBV12-4 and TRBJ1-4; 10 bases agree with TRBD1. With V trimmed by 6 bases and J by 7 bases, 2 bases remained unmatched. CDR3 length: 13 amino acids. CDR3 coding DNA: TGTGCCAGCAGCGACAGGGGGCTTGAAAAACTGTTTTTT. It translates to CASSDRGLEKLFF.

This chain links TRBV3-1 (or the pseudogene TRBV3-2) with TRBJ2-5; 8 bases line up with TRBD2. CDR3 length: 15 residues. Germline loops: CDR1 LGHDT, CDR2 YNNKEL (reference sequence). V shed 1 base and J 4 bases; nucleotides not matched to a gene: 5. DNA for the CDR3: TGTGCCAGCAGCCAAGTGAGCGGGGGCGTAGAGACCCAGTACTTC. It translates to CASSQVSGGVETQYF.

The CDR3 region is CASSWGQGEQAFF. As DNA, the CDR3 is TGCGCCAGCAGCTGGGGACAGGGGGAGCAAGCTTTCTTT. This chain links TRBV5-1 with TRBJ1-1; the match to TRBD1 covers 11 bases. CDR3 length equals 13 residues. The V segment lost 3 bases and the J segment 9 bases; nucleotides outside the gene matches: 4. Germline V gene lookup returns CDR1 SGHRS and CDR2 YFSETQ.

The chain carries TRBV19 and TRBJ1-2; 7 bases agree with TRBD1. Per germline, CDR1 LNHDA and CDR2 SQIVND (reference sequence). The CDR3 loop spans 13 amino acids. J gave up 4 bases and V 6 bases, and 5 bases lay outside the gene matches. CDR3 DNA sequence: TGTGCCAGTAGCCGCCGGGACAGCTATGGCTACACCTTC. It codes for CASSRRDSYGYTF.

The V and J genes are TRBV15 and TRBJ2-7; 10 nucleotides line up with TRBD1. V lost 8 bases, J lost 2 bases, and 3 bases stayed unmatched. This CDR3 has 13 residues. Germline V CDR1 and CDR2: LNHNV, YYDKDF (reference sequence). The CDR3 is CATSGTGAYEQYF. For the CDR3, the DNA is TGTGCCACCTCCGGGACAGGGGCCTACGAGCAGTACTTC.

This clone was seen a single time. This chain uses TRBV7-9 with TRBJ2-5; 8 bases map to TRBD1. V trimming: 7 bases; J trimming: 5 bases; junction bases outside the gene matches: 12. This CDR3 comprises 15 residues. Germline loops: CDR1 SEHNR, CDR2 FQNEAQ (reference sequence). The CDR3 loop reads CASTILSGGYETQYF. CDR3 in DNA: TGTGCCAGCACCATACTTTCAGGGGGCTATGAGACCCAGTACTTC.

This rearrangement joins TRBV9 to TRBJ2-7; 8 bases fit TRBD1. There are 14 residues in the CDR3. CDR1 is SGDLS, CDR2 YYNGEE, per germline. V lost 3 bases to trimming and J lost 5 bases; unmatched junction nucleotides: 7. The CDR3 bases are TGTGCCAGCAGCGCCGGGACAGGCTTTCACGAGCAGTACTTC. Its translation: CASSAGTGFHEQYF.

This clone was seen only once. The J gene is TRBJ2-1, the V gene TRBV7-2; 9 nucleotides match TRBD1. J lost 4 bases, V lost 6 bases, and 4 bases had no gene match. This CDR3 has 14 residues. Germline CDR1 SGHTA, CDR2 FQGNSA. The CDR3 nucleotides are TGTGCCAGCAGGGGGACAGGGTGGTACAATGAGCAGTTCTTC. Translated: CASRGTGWYNEQFF.